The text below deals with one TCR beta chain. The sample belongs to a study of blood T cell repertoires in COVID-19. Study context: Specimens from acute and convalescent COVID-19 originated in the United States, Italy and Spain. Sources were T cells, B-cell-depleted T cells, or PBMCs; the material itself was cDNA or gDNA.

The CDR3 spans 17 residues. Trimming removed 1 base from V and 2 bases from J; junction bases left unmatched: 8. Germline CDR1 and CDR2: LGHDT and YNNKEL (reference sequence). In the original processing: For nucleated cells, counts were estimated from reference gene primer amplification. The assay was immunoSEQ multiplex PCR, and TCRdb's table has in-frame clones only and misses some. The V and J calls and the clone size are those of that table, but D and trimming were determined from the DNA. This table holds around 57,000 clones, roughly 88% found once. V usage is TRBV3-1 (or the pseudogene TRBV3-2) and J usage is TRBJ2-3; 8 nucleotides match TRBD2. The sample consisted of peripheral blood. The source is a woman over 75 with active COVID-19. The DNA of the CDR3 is TGTGCCAGCAGCCAAGCCCACGGCGGGGGGCCCACAGATACGCAGTATTTT. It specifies CASSQAHGGGPTDTQYF.